This TCR beta chain appears in the sequencing data of a study of OX40 agonist ivuxolimab in advanced cancers. TCRdb's copy holds only in-frame clones and misses some; the assay was immunoSEQ multiplex PCR. The data contain about 49,000 clones, approximately 80% of them singletons. This clone turned up a few times. V lost 3 bases, J lost 6 bases, and 2 bases stayed unmatched. The germline V gene has CDR1 SNHLY and CDR2 FYNNEI. The CDR3 length is 14 residues. The specimen comprised CD4+ or CD8+ T cells sorted from blood, sampled in a trial of the OX40 agonist ivuxolimab. This sequence was found in an adult with an advanced solid tumor such as melanoma, head and neck, liver or kidney cancer. This chain uses TRBV2 with TRBJ1-6; TRBD1 matches at 7 bases. This chain's CDR3 is CASSEGDSNSPLHF. In DNA, the CDR3 is TGTGCCAGCAGTGAGGGGGACAGTAATTCACCCCTCCACTTT.